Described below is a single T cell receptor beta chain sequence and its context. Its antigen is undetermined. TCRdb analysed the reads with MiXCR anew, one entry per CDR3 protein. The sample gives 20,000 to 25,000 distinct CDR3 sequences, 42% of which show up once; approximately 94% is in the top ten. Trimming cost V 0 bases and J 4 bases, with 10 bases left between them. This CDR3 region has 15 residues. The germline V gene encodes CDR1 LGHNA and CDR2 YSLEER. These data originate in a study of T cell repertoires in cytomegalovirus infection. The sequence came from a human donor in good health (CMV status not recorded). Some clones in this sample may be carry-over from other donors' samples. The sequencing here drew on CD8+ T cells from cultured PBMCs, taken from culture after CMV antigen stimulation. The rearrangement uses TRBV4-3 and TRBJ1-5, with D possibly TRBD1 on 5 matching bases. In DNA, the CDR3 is TGCGCCAGCAGCCAAGAAGCAGGGCGAAATCAGCCCCAGCATTTT. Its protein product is CASSQEAGRNQPQHF.